Listed below are T cell receptor beta chains from one sample, sequenced in a study of T cells expressing NK-cell markers. Following a re-call of the 5' RACE reads, TCRdb has one entry per CDR3 protein and lacks DNA. The sample table includes fewer than 300,000 distinct CDR3 sequences. Specimen: blood T cells: a sorted CD56 or NKG2C T cell subset, CD4+ or CD8+ T cells, or bulk PBMC T cells (not recorded which). All receptors derive from a woman between 18 and 70 years old in good health. Each CDR3 is given with its conserved first and last residue.

TRBJ1-2 | 15 | TRBV9 | CASSVGSRLNYGYTF
TRBJ1-4 | 15 | TRBV10-2 | CASSELWASNEKLFF
TRBJ2-1 | 17 | TRBV3-1 | CASSQPGFTHTHNEQFF
TRBJ1-5 | 17 | TRBV5-6 | CASSLLRALGGGQPQHF
TRBJ2-6 | 17 | TRBV11-2 | CASSLEGGRSGANVLTF
TRBJ2-2 | 15 | TRBV5-1 | CASSAGLVNTGELFF
TRBJ2-1 | 15 | TRBV20-1 | CSATHRAASYNEQFF
TRBJ1-4 | 18 | TRBV12-3/TRBV12-4 | CASTRGGTGNPTNEKLFF
TRBJ2-7 | 13 | TRBV12-3/TRBV12-4 | CASSLVGKGEQYF
TRBJ2-2 | 13 | TRBV20-1 | CSARTGYPGELFF
TRBJ1-1 | 15 | TRBV7-9 | CASSRDRGGDTEAFF
TRBJ2-1 | 18 | TRBV4-1 | CASSQATPADTAYNEQFF
TRBJ2-5 | 16 | TRBV20-1 | CSADLAGGPLVRTQYF
TRBJ1-2 | 18 | TRBV11-2 | CASSLGFRPGEKNYGYTF
TRBJ2-7 | 15 | TRBV7-9 | CASSLTGTVTYGQYF
TRBJ1-6 | 13 | TRBV12-3/TRBV12-4 | CASCGTGFSPLHF
TRBJ2-1 | 15 | TRBV7-2 | CASSVQTSGSNEQFF
TRBJ2-4 | 16 | TRBV12-3/TRBV12-4 | CASSLASQGNKNIQYF
TRBJ2-2 | 16 | TRBV7-3 | CASSPDRRTPPGELFF
TRBJ1-1 | 14 | TRBV20-1 | CSASTGTGDTEAFF
TRBJ2-3 | 15 | TRBV7-9 | CASSKTGTRTDTQYF
TRBJ2-1 | 14 | TRBV7-3 | CASSIGQGHNEQFF
TRBJ1-6 | 14 | TRBV6-1 | CASNDREGNSPLHF
TRBJ1-5 | 15 | TRBV7-9 | CASSLFGTRLEPQHF
TRBJ2-1 | 16 | TRBV7-3 | CASSPSTGVSYNEQFF
TRBJ2-2 | 19 | TRBV11-2 | CASSFMGLAGVANTGELFF
TRBJ2-3 | 13 | TRBV6-6 | CASRDYLPDTQYF
TRBJ1-2 | 14 | TRBV25-1 | CASRETGYDYGYTF
TRBJ1-1 | 11 | TRBV20-1 | CSAIKNTEAFF
TRBJ2-1 | 16 | TRBV29-1 | CSVEESRTNTNNEQFF
TRBJ2-1 | 15 | TRBV4-3 | CASSQGSGTSREQFF
TRBJ1-6 | 14 | TRBV14 | CASSQEMSRSPLHF
TRBJ2-1 | 12 | TRBV7-2 | CASSYGNYEQFF
TRBJ1-2 | 15 | TRBV12-3/TRBV12-4 | CASSLGDFPVMGYTF
TRBJ1-5 | 15 | TRBV6-1 | CASSDTDRSNQPQHF
TRBJ1-2 | 12 | TRBV5-1 | CASHLGVNGYTF
TRBJ2-1 | 15 | TRBV18 | CASSPLAGEGLEQFF
TRBJ1-2 | 15 | TRBV5-5 | CASSSADLRGGGYTF
TRBJ2-3 | 15 | TRBV4-3 | CASRAQDVRGDTQYF
TRBJ2-3 | 14 | TRBV6-5 | CASSYTASGDTQYF
TRBJ2-2 | 16 | TRBV7-3 | CASSKPGTGMVRELFF